The entry that follows covers one TCR beta chain sequence. Sample treatment: oral pan-JAK inhibitor, 5-10 mg twice daily. This record comes from a study of CD8+ T cells in alopecia areata. It was cDNA, reverse transcribed from extracted RNA, that served as the sequencing template. Libraries were prepared by immunoSEQ multiplex PCR; TCRdb keeps only in-frame clonotypes and omits some of them. Of about 270,000 clones listed, roughly 63% are singletons. Germline assignment: CDR1 MGHDK and CDR2 SYGVNS. V was shortened by 1 base and J by 6 bases, with 10 bases between the two germline ends. This CDR3 is built from 14 residues.

The chain carries TRBV25-1 and TRBJ2-4; TRBD2 is a possible D gene (5 bases). Sequenced material: CD4+ T cells sorted from blood, taken at approximately week 51, from a patient treated with tofacitinib. The sequence was obtained from a human donor with alopecia areata. Written as DNA, the CDR3 is TGTGCCAGCAGTGAATGGGCTAGCCGAAACATTCAGTACTTC. This gives the protein CASSEWASRNIQYF.